The 28 T cell receptor beta chains presented below share a single source sample, sequenced in a study of blood T cell repertoires in COVID-19 (dated by TCRdb to about 2020). Libraries were made using the immunoSEQ multiplex PCR assay. Imported from immuneACCESS, the table was reduced by TCRdb to in-frame sequences with V and J called. These copies leave out some clones; in studies compared against another copy, an unresolved V gene accounts for under half, and the cause of the remainder is not known. This sample holds roughly 120,000 clones; about 74% were observed only once. About 6.3% of the sample belongs to the ten largest clones. Sequenced input: peripheral blood. These receptors were taken from a man older than 75 with COVID-19, enrolled during active disease.

The sample holds one count of this clone. A junction boundary mismatches the germline segment, possibly from a read error. The CDR3 DNA is TGTGCCAGCAGCTTGGGGGGTAGGAGTAGCGATCAGCCCCAGCATTTT. Residues: CASSLGGRSSDQPQHF. The V gene is TRBV5-6, the J gene TRBJ1-5, with D unresolved. The germline CDR1 and CDR2 sequences are SGHDT and YYEEEE. The CDR3 runs 16 residues.

The rearrangement uses TRBV29-1 and TRBJ2-2; a possible D gene is TRBD2 (6 bases). CDR1 is SQVTM and CDR2 is ANQGSEA in the germline V gene. The CDR3 covers 16 residues. Trimming took off 0 bases at V and 6 bases at J, with 17 bases between the two ends. The CDR3 DNA sequence: TGCAGCGTTGAAGACGGAGGGTTCGGGCAACCCGGGGAGCTGTTTTTT. This translates into CSVEDGGFGQPGELFF.

This sequence joins TRBV28 and TRBJ2-2, with D possibly TRBD2 on 5 matching bases. V shed 5 bases and J shed 3 bases, with 13 bases lying between them. Germline CDR1 MDHEN, CDR2 SYDVKM. The CDR3 consists of 15 residues. In DNA form, the CDR3 reads TGTGCCAGCAGTCCTCCCGGGAAGGACACCGGGGAGCTGTTTTTT. Residues: CASSPPGKDTGELFF.

This chain connects TRBV11-1 to TRBJ1-6, with D possibly TRBD1 on 6 matching bases. There are 15 residues in the CDR3. The V gene lost 0 bases and the J gene lost 8 bases, with 11 bases spanning the gap. Germline V gene data show CDR1 as SGHAT and CDR2 as FQDESV (reference sequence). The CDR3 region is CASSLAPGDYSPLHF. CDR3 in DNA: TGTGCCAGCAGCTTAGCGCCAGGGGATTATTCACCCCTCCACTTT. Using reference TRBV11-1 and TRBJ1-6 for the parts outside the CDR3, the full variable domain is EAEVAQSPRYKITEKSQAVAFWCDPISGHATLYWYRQILGQGPELLVQFQDESVVDDSQLPKDRFSAERLKGVDSTLKIQPAELGDSAMYLCASSLAPGDYSPLHFGNGTRLTVT.

The chain carries TRBV9 and TRBJ2-7, with unresolved D. Trimming stripped 0 bases from V and 4 bases from J, with 11 bases between. From germline, CDR1 is SGDLS and CDR2 YYNGEE. The CDR3 runs to 14 residues. CDR3 sequence reads: CASSVASTNYEQYF. The CDR3 nucleotides read TGTGCCAGCAGCGTAGCTTCTACCAATTACGAGCAGTACTTC.

The CDR3 is CATSDHPRRTDTQYF. The CDR3 DNA reads TGTGCCACCAGTGACCACCCTAGGAGGACAGATACGCAGTATTTT. The V call is TRBV24-1, the J call TRBJ2-3, with D perhaps TRBD2 (5 bases). CDR1 is KGHDR and CDR2 is SFDVKD in the germline V gene. CDR3 length: 15 amino acids. V lost 4 bases to trimming and J lost 3 bases, with 13 bases between them.

V and J are TRBV5-1 and TRBJ1-2; 8 positions match TRBD1. CDR1 and CDR2 from the germline V gene are SGHRS and YFSETQ. Trimming removed 7 bases from V and 4 bases from J; junction bases left unmatched: 6. This CDR3 is 13 amino acids long. CDR3 in amino acids: CASGTGDSYGYTF. The CDR3 region has the DNA TGCGCCAGCGGGACAGGAGACTCCTATGGCTACACCTTC.

This clone turned up a few times. DNA of the CDR3: TGTGCCAGCAGCGTAGACGACAGGAACTATGGCTACACCTTC. Encoded protein: CASSVDDRNYGYTF. The rearrangement joins TRBV9 to TRBJ1-2; D may be TRBD1 (6 bases). Germline CDR1 is SGDLS and CDR2 is YYNGEE. The CDR3 consists of 14 residues. V lost 0 bases and J lost 2, with 8 bases in between. The full variable domain, its missing parts supplied by reference TRBV9 and TRBJ1-2, is DSGVTQTPKHLITATGQRVTLRCSPRSGDLSVYWYQQSLDQGLQFLIQYYNGEERAKGNILERFSAQQFPDLHSELNLSSLELGDSALYFCASSVDDRNYGYTFGSGTRLTVV.

This chain uses TRBV28 with TRBJ2-1; no reliable D call. The germline CDR1 and CDR2 sequences are MDHEN and SYDVKM. The V end lost 2 bases, the J end lost 10 bases, and 12 bases lay between the germline ends. The CDR3 sequence is 13 residues long. The chain's CDR3 is CASSLIQSMEQFF. Here the CDR3 DNA reads TGTGCCAGCAGTTTAATCCAGTCAATGGAGCAGTTCTTC. Combining the CDR3 with reference TRBV28 and TRBJ2-1 gives the whole variable domain DVKVTQSSRYLVKRTGEKVFLECVQDMDHENMFWYRQDPGLGLRLIYFSYDVKMKEKGDIPEGYSVSREKKERFSLILESASTNQTSMYLCASSLIQSMEQFFGPGTRLTVL.

This chain links TRBV2 with TRBJ2-3, with 10 bases identical to TRBD2. The CDR3 is 22 residues long. V lost 4 bases to trimming and J lost 3 bases; unmatched junction nucleotides: 25. The germline CDR1 and CDR2 sequences are SNHLY and FYNNEI. The CDR3 nucleotides read TGTGCCAGCAGTGGCAACCTCGGAACTCCTCCGACTAGCGGGTTAGGTACAGATACGCAGTATTTT. It is translated as CASSGNLGTPPTSGLGTDTQYF.

The chain couples TRBV11-3 to TRBJ2-1, with TRBD2 matching 7 bases. The CDR3 length is 13 residues. Trimming took 1 base from V and 7 from J; bases not matched to a gene: 1. Germline-derived CDR1 and CDR2 are SGHNT and YENEEA. The CDR3 DNA reads as TGTGCCAGCAGCTTAGTGCGGGGGAATGAGCAGTTCTTC. Its protein product is CASSLVRGNEQFF.

The chain joins TRBV29-1 to TRBJ2-1; TRBD2 is a possible D gene (5 bases). The CDR3 is made up of 14 amino acids. Between the trimmed V and J ends, which lost 3 bases and 1 base, there was a span of 10 bases. CDR1 is SQVTM, CDR2 ANQGSEA, per germline. The CDR3 nucleotides are TGCAGCGTTGACCGCAGCGGTTCCTACAATGAGCAGTTCTTC. Its protein product is CSVDRSGSYNEQFF.

This chain links TRBV6-4 with TRBJ2-7, with TRBD2 as a possible D gene (6 bases). Germline V gene data show CDR1 as MRHNA and CDR2 as SNTAGT. Trimming removed 7 bases from V and 2 bases from J, with 15 bases in between. CDR3 length: 14 residues. The CDR3 sequence is CASNGSLGTYEQYF. DNA of the CDR3: TGTGCCAGCAACGGGAGTCTAGGAACCTACGAGCAGTACTTC.

In regard to this clone: Other DNA sequences from this sample encode an identical CDR3 as well. J is TRBJ2-2 and V is TRBV5-1, with a weak D call TRBD2 (5 bases). The V and J ends lost 2 bases and 0 bases respectively, with 8 bases between them. The CDR3 totals 15 residues. The germline V gene encodes CDR1 SGHRS and CDR2 YFSETQ. The CDR3 is CASSLSGTNTGELFF. The CDR3 coding sequence is TGCGCCAGCAGCTTAAGCGGCACGAACACCGGGGAGCTGTTTTTT. The variable domain in full, completed from reference TRBV5-1 and TRBJ2-2, reads KAGVTQTPRYLIKTRGQQVTLSCSPISGHRSVSWYQQTPGQGLQFLFEYFSETQRNKGNFPGRFSGRQFSNSRSEMNVSTLELGDSALYLCASSLSGTNTGELFFGEGSRLTVL.

The V call is TRBV25-1, the J call TRBJ2-1; TRBD2 matches at 9 bases. The CDR3 extends over 15 amino acids. Germline assignment: CDR1 MGHDK and CDR2 SYGVNS. Germline trimming cut 8 bases from V and 4 bases from J; bases unmatched to any gene: 9. CDR3 sequence reads: CASSRAGGKYNEQFF. For the CDR3, the DNA is TGTGCCAGCTCCCGGGCGGGAGGGAAGTACAATGAGCAGTTCTTC.

Ten or more counts support this clone. The rearrangement uses TRBV19 and TRBJ2-1; D perhaps matches TRBD2 (6 bases). With 1 base removed from V and 4 bases from J, the gap between germline ends came to 11 bases. CDR1 is LNHDA and CDR2 is SQIVND in the germline V gene (reference sequence). This CDR3 is built from 15 residues. The CDR3 region is CASSIGAGWYNEQFF. CDR3 in DNA: TGTGCCAGTAGTATAGGGGCGGGATGGTACAATGAGCAGTTCTTC.

This clone was recorded a few times. The gene calls are TRBV6-6 and TRBJ2-5; D gene unclear. CDR1 MNHNY and CDR2 SVGAGI come from the germline V gene (reference sequence). Trimming took off 5 bases at V and 4 bases at J, with 8 bases between the two ends. The CDR3 sequence is 12 residues long. Written as DNA, the CDR3 is TGTGCCAGCAGTCCCGGGTCAGAGACCCAGTACTTC. This codes for CASSPGSETQYF.

The DNA of the CDR3 is TGTGCCAGCAGCTTAGCCGGGGGTGGCTACACCTTC. This codes for CASSLAGGGYTF. V usage is TRBV7-8 and J usage is TRBJ1-2, with TRBD1 as a possible D gene (5 bases). V dropped 0 bases and J dropped 7 bases, with 6 bases sitting between them. Germline V gene sequence: CDR1 SGHVS, CDR2 FQNEAQ. The CDR3 spans 12 residues. Full variable domain (remainder filled in from reference TRBV7-8 and TRBJ1-2): GAGVSQSPRYKVAKRGQDVALRCDPISGHVSLFWYQQALGQGPEFLTYFQNEAQLDKSGLPSDRFFAERPEGSVSTLKIQRTQQEDSAVYLCASSLAGGGYTFGSGTRLTVV.

The rearrangement links TRBV27 to TRBJ2-3; TRBD2 aligns across 11 bases. This CDR3 is 18 amino acids long. Trimming at V came to 2 bases and at J to 2 bases, leaving 9 bases not matched to a gene. Germline V CDR1 and CDR2: MNHEY, SMNVEV (reference sequence). CDR3 residues: CASSLEAPGLAVTDTQYF. CDR3 nucleotides: TGTGCCAGCAGTTTAGAAGCGCCGGGACTAGCGGTCACAGATACGCAGTATTTT.

This clone came up many times. The J gene is TRBJ1-3, the V gene TRBV9, with D hard to call. The CDR3 runs to 15 residues. Trimming removed 2 bases at V and 4 bases at J, with 13 bases between. Germline values: CDR1 SGDLS, CDR2 YYNGEE. The CDR3 region has the DNA TGTGCCAGCAGCGTCGGTGGAGTGACGGGAAACACCATATATTTT. Translating gives CASSVGGVTGNTIYF.

The chain recombines TRBV27 with TRBJ2-2; 12 bases are shared with TRBD2. The CDR3 totals 16 residues. With 8 bases clipped from V and 3 bases from J, the junction kept 7 bases outside the gene matches. Germline CDR1 is MNHEY and CDR2 is SMNVEV (reference sequence). CDR3 in DNA: TGTGCCAGCGGTAGACTAGCGGGAGTTTACACCGGGGAGCTGTTTTTT. It yields the protein CASGRLAGVYTGELFF.

The gene calls are TRBV6-5 and TRBJ1-2; 7 bases match TRBD1. V lost 6 bases to trimming and J lost 2 bases; unmatched junction nucleotides: 3. Looked up from germline, CDR1 is MNHEY and CDR2 is SVGAGI. CDR3 length: 13 amino acids. CDR3 DNA: TGTGCCAGCAGGGTGGGACAGAACTATGGCTACACCTTC. Its protein product is CASRVGQNYGYTF.

Written as DNA, the CDR3 is TGTGCCAGCACTCTAGATATAGGTTCGGACATTCAGTACTTC. This encodes CASTLDIGSDIQYF. The rearrangement links TRBV7-8 to TRBJ2-4; unclear D gene. V was shortened by 7 bases and J by 8 bases, with 18 bases between the two germline ends. The CDR3 consists of 14 residues. Germline V gives CDR1 SGHVS, CDR2 FQNEAQ. The variable domain in full, with the rest retrieved from reference TRBV7-8 and TRBJ2-4, is GAGVSQSPRYKVAKRGQDVALRCDPISGHVSLFWYQQALGQGPEFLTYFQNEAQLDKSGLPSDRFFAERPEGSVSTLKIQRTQQEDSAVYLCASTLDIGSDIQYFGAGTRLSVL.

This chain uses TRBV10-1 with TRBJ1-1; 7 bases agree with TRBD1. From germline, CDR1 is WNHNN and CDR2 SYGVQD (reference sequence). The V segment lost 6 bases and the J segment 1 base; nucleotides outside the gene matches: 2. CDR3 length: 13 residues. The CDR3 DNA sequence: TGCGCCAGCAGCCGGGACAGGAACACTGAAGCTTTCTTT. This gives the protein CASSRDRNTEAFF.

This rearrangement joins TRBV3-1 (or the pseudogene TRBV3-2) to TRBJ1-4, with 8 bases that match TRBD1. V lost 4 bases, J lost 5 bases, and 12 bases stayed unmatched. This CDR3 has 17 residues. Germline-derived CDR1 and CDR2 are LGHDT and YNNKEL (reference sequence). CDR3 in amino acids: CASSLGQGRGANEKLFF. The CDR3 bases are TGTGCCAGCAGCCTTGGACAGGGTCGAGGCGCCAATGAAAAACTGTTTTTT.

This clone was seen a single time. The V call is TRBV7-3, the J call TRBJ2-2; possibly TRBD1 for D (6 bases). Trimming pared 2 bases from V and 2 bases from J, leaving 12 bases between. This CDR3 is built from 16 residues. The germline gives CDR1 SGHTA, CDR2 FQGTGA. The CDR3 bases are TGTGCCAGCAGCTTACAGGACAGCCGAAACACCGGGGAGCTGTTTTTT. It specifies CASSLQDSRNTGELFF.

The V and J genes are TRBV24-1 and TRBJ2-1, with 10 positions matching TRBD2. Trimming took 3 bases from V and 3 from J; bases not matched to a gene: 4. CDR1 is KGHDR and CDR2 is SFDVKD in the germline V gene. CDR3 length: 16 amino acids. The CDR3 coding sequence is TGTGCCACCAGTGATGGGACTAGCGATCGCTACAATGAGCAGTTCTTC. It specifies CATSDGTSDRYNEQFF.

The chain recombines TRBV13 with TRBJ2-1, with a tentative D call TRBD2 (5 bases). CDR1 is PRHDT and CDR2 is FYEKMQ in the germline V gene (reference sequence). The CDR3 spans 14 residues. Trimming pared 1 base from V and 7 bases from J, leaving 11 bases between. The CDR3 DNA follows: TGTGCCAGCAGCTTAGCGGGAAGTATAAATGAGCAGTTCTTC. Protein sequence: CASSLAGSINEQFF. The full variable domain, rest sourced from reference TRBV13 and TRBJ2-1, is AAGVIQSPRHLIKEKRETATLKCYPIPRHDTVYWYQQGPGQDPQFLISFYEKMQSDKGSIPDRFSAQQFSDYHSELNMSSLELGDSALYFCASSLAGSINEQFFGPGTRLTVL.